The rows below give T cell receptor beta chains drawn from one sample of a study of regulatory T cells in long-lasting Graves disease. Via MiXCR, TCRdb re-called the multiplex PCR reads, giving one row per CDR3 protein. The table records 360,000 or so distinct CDR3 sequences, approximately 12% of them present only once. These data were likewise used in another study, on T cells in Graves' hyperthyroidism and ophthalmopathy.

The specimen was peripheral blood mononuclear cells (PBMCs), collected at new diagnosis, from a patient treated with antithyroid drugs. These receptors were obtained from a woman under 30 with Graves disease. CDR3s include the opening cysteine and the closing phenylalanine or tryptophan. A D gene is named only where the DNA matches it firmly. Clone size is given for some rows only: seen once, a few or many times, or a class if the clone is expanded.

abundance,j_gene,d_gene,v_gene,CDR3nt,CDR3aa
NA,TRBJ2-1,TRBD1,TRBV4-3,TGCGCCAGCAGCCAAGATATATTGGCCTCCCTCAGGGGGCAGTCCTACAATGAGCAGTTCTTC,CASSQDILASLRGQSYNEQFF
few,TRBJ2-7,NA,TRBV4-3,TGCGCCAGCAGCCAGGACCCGGACAACTCCTACGAGCAGTACTTC,CASSQDPDNSYEQYF
many,TRBJ2-7,NA,TRBV7-8,TGTGCCAGCGCCAAAGACCGGTACGAGGCCTACGAGCAGTACTTC,CASAKDRYEAYEQYF
many,TRBJ2-1,TRBD1,TRBV6-1,TGTGCCAGCAGAGATCAGACAGGGAGCCATGAGCAGTTCTTC,CASRDQTGSHEQFF
many,TRBJ1-1,NA,TRBV6-1,TGTGCCAGCATGCCCCCGGGGATAAACACTGAAGCTTTCTTT,CASMPPGINTEAFF
many,TRBJ1-2,TRBD1,TRBV11-2,TGTGCCAGCAGCTCGATAGTATCTCGTAGCAGGGGGCCTTGGTATGGCTACACCTTC,CASSSIVSRSRGPWYGYTF
many,TRBJ2-7,NA,TRBV20-1,TGCAGTGCTAGGTTTTCCTACGAGCAGTACTTC,CSARFSYEQYF
many,TRBJ1-5,NA,TRBV6-2/TRBV6-3,TGTGCCAGCAGTTCCTTCGCCTATCAGCCCCAGCATTTT,CASSSFAYQPQHF
few,TRBJ1-3,NA,TRBV4-1,TGCGCCAGCAGCCAAGACGGTCGGACACCCGGTATCACCATATATTTT,CASSQDGRTPGITIYF
once,TRBJ1-2,NA,TRBV4-3,TGCGCCAGCAGCCACTCGGGGGCTAACTATGGCTACACCTTC,CASSHSGANYGYTF
many,TRBJ1-2,NA,TRBV11-2,TGTGCCAGCAGCTTCAATCGCCAGGCGAGCTACACCTTC,CASSFNRQASYTF
many,TRBJ2-4,NA,TRBV7-2,TGTGCCAGCAGCGGTCGGACAGCCTTAGCCAAAAACATTCAGTACTTC,CASSGRTALAKNIQYF
NA,TRBJ2-2,NA,TRBV20-1,TGCAGTGCTAGAGATTTAGAAAGGCCCCTCACCGGGGAGCTGTTTTTT,CSARDLERPLTGELFF
many,TRBJ1-4,NA,TRBV2,TGTGCCAGCGTCCCACCAACTAATGAAAAACTGTTTTTT,CASVPPTNEKLFF
many,TRBJ2-1,NA,TRBV7-2,TGTGCCAGCAGCGCTTGGGGGGCCCAGCAGTTCTTC,CASSAWGAQQFF
many,TRBJ1-1,TRBD1,TRBV29-1,TGCAGCGTTTCCGGGACAGGGATCATGAACACTGAAGCTTTCTTT,CSVSGTGIMNTEAFF
many,TRBJ1-1,NA,TRBV12-3/TRBV12-4,TGTGCCAGCAGTTCAGCTCCGGCCCTGTTT,CASSSAPALF
few,TRBJ2-5,TRBD1,TRBV5-1,TGCGCCAGCAGCGCGGACAGGGGCGAGGGGGAGACCCAGTACTTC,CASSADRGEGETQYF
NA,TRBJ1-5,NA,TRBV30,TGTGCCTGGAGTGTTGAGCGGGCGGGACGAGGGCCCCAGCATTTT,CAWSVERAGRGPQHF